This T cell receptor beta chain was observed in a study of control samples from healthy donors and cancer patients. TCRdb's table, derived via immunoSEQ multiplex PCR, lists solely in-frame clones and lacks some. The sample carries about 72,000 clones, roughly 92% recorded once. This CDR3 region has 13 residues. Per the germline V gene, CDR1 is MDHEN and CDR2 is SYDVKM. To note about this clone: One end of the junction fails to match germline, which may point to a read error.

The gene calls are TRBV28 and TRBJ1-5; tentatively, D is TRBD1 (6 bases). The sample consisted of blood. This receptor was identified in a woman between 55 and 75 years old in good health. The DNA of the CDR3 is TGTGCCGGCAGTTCGGGGGGCACACAGCCCCAGCATTTT. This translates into CAGSSGGTQPQHF.